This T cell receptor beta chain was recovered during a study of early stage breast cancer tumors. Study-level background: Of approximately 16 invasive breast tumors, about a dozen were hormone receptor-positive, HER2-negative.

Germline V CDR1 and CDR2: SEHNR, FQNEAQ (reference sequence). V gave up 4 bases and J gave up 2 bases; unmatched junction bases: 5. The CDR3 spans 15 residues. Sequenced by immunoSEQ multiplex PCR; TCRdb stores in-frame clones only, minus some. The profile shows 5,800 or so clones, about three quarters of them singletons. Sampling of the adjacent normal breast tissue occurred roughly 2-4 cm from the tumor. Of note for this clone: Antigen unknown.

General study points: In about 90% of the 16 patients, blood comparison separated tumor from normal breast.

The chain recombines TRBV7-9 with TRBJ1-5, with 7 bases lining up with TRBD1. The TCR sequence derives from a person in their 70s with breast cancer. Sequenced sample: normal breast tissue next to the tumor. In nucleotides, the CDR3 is TGTGCCAGCAGCTGGTCAGGACAGGGCAATCAGCCCCAGCATTTT. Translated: CASSWSGQGNQPQHF. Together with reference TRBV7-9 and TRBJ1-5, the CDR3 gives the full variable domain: DTGVSQNPRHKITKRGQNVTFRCDPISEHNRLYWYRQTLGQGPEFLTYFQNEAQLEKSRLLSDRFSAERPKGSFSTLEIQRTEQGDSAMYLCASSWSGQGNQPQHFGDGTRLSIL.